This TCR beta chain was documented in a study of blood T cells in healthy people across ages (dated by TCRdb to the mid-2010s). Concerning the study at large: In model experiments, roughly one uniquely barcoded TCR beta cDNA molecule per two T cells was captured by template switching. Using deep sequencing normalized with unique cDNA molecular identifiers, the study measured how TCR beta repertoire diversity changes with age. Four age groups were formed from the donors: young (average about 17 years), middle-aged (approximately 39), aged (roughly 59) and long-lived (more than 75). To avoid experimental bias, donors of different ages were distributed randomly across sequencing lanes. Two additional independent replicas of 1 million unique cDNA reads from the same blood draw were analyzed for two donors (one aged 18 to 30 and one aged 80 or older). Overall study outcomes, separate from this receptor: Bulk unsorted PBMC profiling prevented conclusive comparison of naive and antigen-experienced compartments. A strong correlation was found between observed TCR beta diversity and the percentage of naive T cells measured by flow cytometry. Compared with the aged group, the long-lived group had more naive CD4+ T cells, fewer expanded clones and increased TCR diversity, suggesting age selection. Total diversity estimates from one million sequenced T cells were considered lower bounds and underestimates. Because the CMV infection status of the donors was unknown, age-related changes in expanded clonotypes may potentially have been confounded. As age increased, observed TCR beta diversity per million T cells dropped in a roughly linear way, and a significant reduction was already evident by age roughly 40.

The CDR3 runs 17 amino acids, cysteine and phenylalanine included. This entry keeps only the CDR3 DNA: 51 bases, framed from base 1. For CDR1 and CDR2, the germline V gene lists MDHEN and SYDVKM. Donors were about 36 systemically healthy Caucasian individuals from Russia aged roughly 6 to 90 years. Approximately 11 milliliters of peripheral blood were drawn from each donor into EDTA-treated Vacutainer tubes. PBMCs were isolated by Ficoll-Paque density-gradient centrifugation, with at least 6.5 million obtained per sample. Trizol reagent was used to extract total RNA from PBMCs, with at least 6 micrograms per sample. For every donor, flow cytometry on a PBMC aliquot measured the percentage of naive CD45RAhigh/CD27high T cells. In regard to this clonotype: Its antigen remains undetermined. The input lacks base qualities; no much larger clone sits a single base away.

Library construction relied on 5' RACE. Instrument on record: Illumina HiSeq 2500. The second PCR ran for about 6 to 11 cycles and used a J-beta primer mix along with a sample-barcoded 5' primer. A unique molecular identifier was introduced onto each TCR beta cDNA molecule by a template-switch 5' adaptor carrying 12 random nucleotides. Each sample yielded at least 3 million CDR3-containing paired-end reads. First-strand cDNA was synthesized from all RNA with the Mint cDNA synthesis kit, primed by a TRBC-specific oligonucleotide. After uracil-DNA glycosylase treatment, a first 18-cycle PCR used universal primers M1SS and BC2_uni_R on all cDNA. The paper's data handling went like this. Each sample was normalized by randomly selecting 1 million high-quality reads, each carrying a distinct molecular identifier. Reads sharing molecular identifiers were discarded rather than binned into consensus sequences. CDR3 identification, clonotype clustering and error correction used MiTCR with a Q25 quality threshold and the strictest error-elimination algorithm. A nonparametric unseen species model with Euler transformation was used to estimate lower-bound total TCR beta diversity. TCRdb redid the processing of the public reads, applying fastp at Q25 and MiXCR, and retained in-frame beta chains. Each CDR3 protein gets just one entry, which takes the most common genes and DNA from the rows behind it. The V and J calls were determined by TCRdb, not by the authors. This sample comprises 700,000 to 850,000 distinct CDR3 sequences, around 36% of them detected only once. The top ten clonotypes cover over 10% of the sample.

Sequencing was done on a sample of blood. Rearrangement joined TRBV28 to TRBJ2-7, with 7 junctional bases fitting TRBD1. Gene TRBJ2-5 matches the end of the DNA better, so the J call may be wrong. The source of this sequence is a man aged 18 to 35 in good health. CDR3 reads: CASIFGRERQGEETQYF. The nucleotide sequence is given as TGTGCCAGCATTTTTGGTAGGGAAAGACAGGGTGAGGAGACCCAGTACTTC.